This TCR beta chain was retrieved from a study of blood T cell repertoires in COVID-19. As for the study in general: Italy, Spain and the United States were the sources of the convalescent and acute COVID-19 samples.

This CDR3 is 16 amino acids long. Germline assignment: CDR1 SGHDT and CDR2 YYEEEE. Trimming stripped 4 bases from V and 7 bases from J, with 20 bases between. Using immunoSEQ multiplex PCR, the repertoire was profiled, and TCRdb retains in-frame clones only, with some absent. Counted here are 48,000 or so clones, under 90% occurring once; the ten biggest clones make up about 3%. The J gene is TRBJ1-4, the V gene TRBV5-6; TRBD1 is a possible D gene (6 bases). Input material: peripheral blood. The sequence was collected from a woman of 80 years or more with COVID-19, enrolled during active disease. CDR3 protein: CASSGLRQANREKLFF. The CDR3 DNA is TGTGCCAGCAGCGGCCTTAGACAGGCGAATCGTGAAAAACTGTTTTTT.